Each of the 18 T cell receptor beta chains below was sequenced from the same sample in a study of shared clonotypes between healthy human individuals. The data were produced by immunoSEQ multiplex PCR, yet TCRdb's version contains in-frame clones alone and is incomplete. Of about 700,000 clones listed, around 74% are singletons. Sequencing was carried out using memory CD4+ T cells sorted from blood. Documented subset: CD45RA-negative fraction. Every receptor here comes from a woman younger than 45 in good health.

This clone was picked up many times. The chain combines TRBV2 with TRBJ2-1; 8 bases match TRBD2. The CDR3 runs to 14 residues. Germline V lookup: CDR1 SNHLY, CDR2 FYNNEI. V was pared by 7 bases and J by 8 bases, with 10 bases of the junction left unmatched. The DNA of the CDR3 is TGTGCCAGCACTGGGACTAGTTCGGGTTATGAGCAGTTCTTC. Amino acids: CASTGTSSGYEQFF.

This rearrangement joins TRBV7-2 to TRBJ1-6; possible D gene TRBD1, 5 bases. Trimming stripped 5 bases from V and 4 bases from J, with 9 bases between. Germline assignment: CDR1 SGHTA and CDR2 FQGNSA. The CDR3 sequence is 14 residues long. CDR3 region: CASSGALYNSPLHF. The CDR3 DNA sequence: TGTGCCAGCAGCGGGGCCCTGTATAATTCACCCCTCCACTTT.

This chain joins TRBV6-5 and TRBJ1-3; 7 bases match TRBD1. Germline values: CDR1 MNHEY, CDR2 SVGAGI. The CDR3 has 14 amino acids. The V gene end was trimmed by 2 bases and the J gene end by 7 bases; junction bases not matched to a gene: 5. The CDR3 reads CASSYKTGANTIYF. The CDR3 DNA is TGTGCCAGCAGTTACAAAACAGGGGCTAACACCATATATTTT.

V usage is TRBV6-5 and J usage is TRBJ2-1, with D perhaps matching TRBD2 (6 bases). V lost 5 bases and J lost 11, with 13 bases in between. Germline loops: CDR1 MNHEY, CDR2 SVGAGI. The CDR3 has 12 amino acids. CDR3 in amino acids: CASSRPGSQQFF. The CDR3 nucleotides are TGTGCCAGCAGTCGCCCCGGGAGTCAGCAGTTCTTC.

The chain uses TRBV5-7 and TRBJ1-2; the D is unclear. TRBV5-7 is an open reading frame, and its role is uncertain. This CDR3 comprises 15 residues. The ends were cut back, 7 bases at V and 4 bases at J, with 20 bases in the middle. The CDR3 region has the DNA TGTGCCAGCCGCCTGTCTTGCGTGAAGACCTATGGCTACACCTTC. Translated: CASRLSCVKTYGYTF.

The genes are TRBV25-1 and TRBJ1-1; no reliable D call. CDR1 MGHDK and CDR2 SYGVNS come from the germline V gene. Between the trimmed V and J ends, which lost 2 bases and 0 bases, there was a span of 10 bases. There are 15 residues in the CDR3. CDR3 protein: CASSEVGPMNTEAFF. The CDR3 region has the DNA TGTGCCAGCAGTGAAGTGGGCCCAATGAACACTGAAGCTTTCTTT.

This clone has a handful of counts. The sample carries other DNA sequences with the same CDR3. The chain combines TRBV14 with TRBJ2-7; unclear D gene. Looked up from germline, CDR1 is SGHDN and CDR2 is FVKESK. This CDR3 comprises 14 residues. Trimming stripped 0 bases from V and 0 bases from J, with 6 bases between. The CDR3 bases are TGTGCCAGCAGCCAAGATGCCAGCTCCTACGAGCAGTACTTC. Translation: CASSQDASSYEQYF. Filled out from reference TRBV14 and TRBJ2-7, the complete variable domain reads EAGVTQFPSHSVIEKGQTVTLRCDPISGHDNLYWYRRVMGKEIKFLLHFVKESKQDESGMPNNRFLAERTGGTYSTLKVQPAELEDSGVYFCASSQDASSYEQYFGPGTRLTVT.

The count of this clone is one. This chain connects TRBV6-4 to TRBJ2-1, with 9 bases identical to TRBD2. The germline V gene has CDR1 MRHNA and CDR2 SNTAGT. CDR3 length: 20 amino acids. Trimming removed 1 base from V and 7 bases from J; junction bases left unmatched: 20. The CDR3 reads CASSDWGRGGSREGSNEQFF. CDR3 nucleotide sequence: TGTGCCAGCAGTGACTGGGGCAGGGGAGGGTCGCGGGAGGGGTCGAATGAGCAGTTCTTC.

The chain joins TRBV15 to TRBJ2-7; TRBD1 agrees at 7 bases. This CDR3 is built from 15 residues. The V and J ends lost 0 bases and 6 bases, in that order; junction bases with no gene match: 8. In germline, CDR1 is LNHNV, CDR2 YYDKDF (reference sequence). CDR3 amino acids: CATSRDTTGVSEQYF. DNA for the CDR3: TGTGCCACCAGCAGAGATACCACAGGGGTGAGCGAGCAGTACTTC.

The V gene is TRBV5-1, the J gene TRBJ2-1; 11 nucleotides align to TRBD2. The CDR3 consists of 17 residues. Germline CDR1 SGHRS, CDR2 YFSETQ. V lost 5 bases, J lost 4 bases, and 11 bases stayed unmatched. CDR3 nucleotide sequence: TGCGCCAGCAGTAAAGCACCCGGGACTAGCGGTTACAATGAGCAGTTCTTC. As protein: CASSKAPGTSGYNEQFF.

The chain is built from TRBV5-5 and TRBJ1-5; a weak D match, TRBD1 (6 bases). CDR3 length: 15 residues. Germline values: CDR1 SGHKS, CDR2 YYEKEE (reference sequence). With 4 bases removed from V and 4 bases from J, the gap between germline ends came to 15 bases. The CDR3 here is CASSQQGEGNQPQHF. DNA for the CDR3: TGTGCCAGCAGCCAACAGGGAGAGGGGAATCAGCCCCAGCATTTT.

The chain uses TRBV18 and TRBJ1-2; D possibly corresponds to TRBD1 (5 bases). Trimming cost V 2 bases and J 8 bases, with 15 bases left between them. Germline V gene sequence: CDR1 KGHSH, CDR2 LQKENI. This CDR3 is built from 14 residues. CDR3 residues: CASSPGTAVSGYTF. The CDR3 DNA is TGTGCCAGCTCACCAGGGACGGCCGTATCGGGCTACACCTTC.

The V and J genes are TRBV19 and TRBJ2-7; 11 bases align to TRBD2. Germline V gene sequence: CDR1 LNHDA, CDR2 SQIVND (reference sequence). V lost 10 bases to trimming and J lost 4 bases; unmatched junction nucleotides: 6. There are 13 residues in the CDR3. The CDR3 DNA reads as TGTGCCACTGCTGGGACTAGCGGTTACGAGCAGTACTTC. Translated: CATAGTSGYEQYF.

The CDR3 loop reads CASSSVLPDTQYF. DNA for the CDR3: TGTGCCAGCAGTTCTGTCCTCCCAGATACGCAGTATTTT. V gene TRBV27 combines with J gene TRBJ2-3; D unclear. Germline V CDR1 and CDR2: MNHEY, SMNVEV (reference sequence). The CDR3 is 13 residues long. The ends were cut back, 4 bases at V and 4 bases at J, with 9 bases in the middle.

The rearrangement joins TRBV11-1 to TRBJ2-7; D is tentatively TRBD1 or TRBD2 (5 bases each). Germline CDR1 SGHAT, CDR2 FQDESV (reference sequence). Trimming removed 5 bases from V and 4 bases from J, with 12 bases in between. The CDR3 is made up of 13 amino acids. The CDR3 here is CASSLGDRYEQYF. CDR3 bases: TGTGCCAGCAGCCTCGGGGACCGGTACGAGCAGTACTTC.

The chain couples TRBV4-2 to TRBJ2-7, with TRBD1 as a possible D gene (5 bases). The length of the CDR3 is 15 residues. Trimming left V 0 bases short and J 4 bases short, with 13 bases between. CDR1 and CDR2 (germline): LGHNA, YNFKEQ. CDR3 bases: TGTGCCAGCAGCCAAGATATCACAGGTTCATACGAGCAGTACTTC. This sequence encodes CASSQDITGSYEQYF.

V is TRBV11-2 and J is TRBJ2-4, with 9 bases that match TRBD2. Germline lookup yields CDR1 SGHAT and CDR2 FQNNGV. This CDR3 is 15 amino acids long. The J segment lost 10 bases and the V segment lost 1 base, leaving 8 bases of the junction unmatched. The CDR3 loop is CASSLAGLAIRIQYF. The CDR3, as DNA: TGTGCCAGCAGCTTAGCCGGACTAGCGATCAGGATTCAGTACTTC.

The CDR3 DNA reads TGTGCCAGCCGTGGGGGGACAGGGCGAATCAATGAGCAGTTCTTC. Encoded protein: CASRGGTGRINEQFF. The rearrangement links TRBV6-5 to TRBJ2-1; TRBD1 matches at 9 bases. The germline gives CDR1 MNHEY, CDR2 SVGAGI. With V trimmed by 8 bases and J by 6 bases, 11 bases remained unmatched. The CDR3 spans 15 residues.